The T cell receptor beta chain described here comes from a study of identical twins. General study points: Zero-insertion results could be subject to partial confounding by invariant MAIT and iNKT cells. High-abundance cord blood beta clonotypes had fewer insertions; memory repertoires showed none.

For this clonotype: No antigen is known for it.

Carrying unique molecular identifiers, the cDNA also gained a universal primer site through template switching. Using its own MiXCR run on the 5' RACE reads, TCRdb lists one record per CDR3 protein. The sample has about 530,000 distinct CDR3 sequences; approximately 14% are singletons. These same data were also listed under a study on yellow fever vaccine responses in identical twins.

This receptor was taken from a woman aged 18-29 years in good health. Source material: CD4+ T cells sorted from blood.

CDR3: CASSSIRAFF. CDR3 DNA: TGTGCCAGCAGTTCCATTAGGGCTTTCTTT. The gene calls are TRBV6-1 and TRBJ1-1; D is uncertain. Trimming removed 5 bases at V and 11 bases at J, with 9 bases between. Germline V CDR1 and CDR2: MNHNS, SASEGT. This CDR3 comprises 10 residues.